The T cell receptor (beta chain) described here comes from a study of human T cells and chemical hapten exposure. Study-wide background: Among samples, TCR yields varied mainly because of small differences in pooled library volume.

Each CDR3 protein is one row after TCRdb ran MiXCR on the RACE reads. The table shows under 120,000 distinct CDR3 sequences, with roughly 11% occurring only once. Trimming cost V 4 bases and J 0 bases; bases outside gene matches: 5. Germline V gives CDR1 KGHSH, CDR2 LQKENI. The CDR3 totals 16 residues. The time point denotes: patch test 1, 2 weeks after DPC sensitization. Treatment described: therapeutic diphenylcyclopropenone sensitization with weekly scalp DPC. This clonotype came up many times. The TCR sequence derives from a woman in her forties with alopecia areata. Some clones in this sample may be carry-over from other donors' samples. The material sequenced was whole blood, taken in connection with sensitization to the hapten diphenylcyclopropenone (DPC). The chain employs TRBV18 and TRBJ1-1, with TRBD1 identical over 10 bases. CDR3 sequence reads: CASSLGQGSMNTEAFF. The CDR3 DNA reads as TGTGCCAGCTCACTGGGACAGGGGTCAATGAACACTGAAGCTTTCTTT.